The 25 T cell receptor beta chains below all came from one sample that was sequenced in a study of cytomegalovirus exposure and HLA in healthy donors. The PCR made use of 60 Vbeta and 13 Jbeta primers. Libraries were prepared by immunoSEQ multiplex PCR; TCRdb keeps only in-frame clonotypes and omits some of them. The sample shows around 120,000 clones, around 72% of them seen only once. The sequenced sample consisted of PBMCs. The receptors come from a woman aged 40 to 50 in good health and CMV-seropositive.

This clone has more than one count but fewer than ten. The chain combines TRBV7-3 with TRBJ2-6, with D tentatively TRBD2 (5 bases). Germline V gene data show CDR1 as SGHTA and CDR2 as FQGTGA. The germline V and J ends were trimmed by 1 base and 2 bases, with 9 bases remaining between them. The CDR3 extends over 16 amino acids. The CDR3 loop is CASSLNPRAGANVLTF. As DNA, the CDR3 is TGTGCCAGCAGCTTAAATCCGCGGGCTGGGGCCAACGTCCTGACTTTC.

In the case of this clone: A junction boundary mismatches the germline segment, possibly from a read error. The gene calls are TRBV12-5 and TRBJ1-1; 9 nucleotides match TRBD1. The CDR3 contains 20 residues. CDR1 and CDR2 (germline): LGHNT, FRNRAP. CDR3 sequence reads: CASGLGDVVPGQGMKTEAFF. The CDR3 coding sequence is TGTGCTAGTGGTTTGGGAGACGTTGTCCCGGGACAGGGAATGAAGACTGAAGCTTTCTTT.

V usage is TRBV5-6 and J usage is TRBJ1-2; TRBD1 aligns across 10 bases. The CDR3 has 13 amino acids. Germline assignment: CDR1 SGHDT and CDR2 YYEEEE. Trimming cost V 4 bases and J 6 bases; bases outside gene matches: 3. CDR3 DNA sequence: TGTGCCAGCAGCGGCGGGACAGGGGATGGCTACACCTTC. It is translated as CASSGGTGDGYTF. Filled out from reference TRBV5-6 and TRBJ1-2, the complete variable domain reads DAGVTQSPTHLIKTRGQQVTLRCSPKSGHDTVSWYQQALGQGPQFIFQYYEEEERQRGNFPDRFSGHQFPNYSSELNVNALLLGDSALYLCASSGGTGDGYTFGSGTRLTVV.

The CDR3 region is CAAGVISEKLFF. CDR3 bases: TGTGCCGCGGGCGTAATCAGTGAAAAACTGTTTTTT. The chain recombines TRBV10-3 with TRBJ1-4; D remains unclear. V shed 11 bases and J shed 7 bases, with 14 bases lying between them. The CDR3 is 12 amino acids. From germline, CDR1 is ENHRY and CDR2 SYGVKD.

Within the sample, this clone is large. The chain combines TRBV6-5 with TRBJ2-7; 11 bases are a match to TRBD2. The CDR3 extends over 15 amino acids. Germline V gene data show CDR1 as MNHEY and CDR2 as SVGAGI. With V trimmed by 6 bases and J by 2 bases, 6 bases remained unmatched. The CDR3 region is CASRILAGGTYEQYF. DNA of the CDR3: TGTGCCAGCAGAATCCTAGCGGGGGGAACCTACGAGCAGTACTTC.

This clone was seen a few times. V and J are TRBV5-1 and TRBJ1-4; D might be TRBD1 (6 bases). Germline CDR1 reads SGHRS; CDR2 reads YFSETQ. V was trimmed by 4 bases and J by 8 bases, leaving 15 bases between them. This CDR3 is 14 amino acids long. CDR3 nucleotides: TGCGCCAGCAGCCTACAGGGAGTGGCCGAAAAACTGTTTTTT. Translated: CASSLQGVAEKLFF.

This clone was observed a handful of times. This chain uses TRBV28 with TRBJ2-7, with 7 bases aligning to TRBD1. This CDR3 has 15 amino acids. The junction had 12 bases not matched to a gene; V was cut back by 6 bases and J by 4 bases. Germline V gene data show CDR1 as MDHEN and CDR2 as SYDVKM. Written as DNA, the CDR3 is TGTGCCAGCAGATCACAGGGGAGACAATTGTACGAGCAGTACTTC. Amino acid sequence: CASRSQGRQLYEQYF.

This chain uses TRBV5-4 with TRBJ1-1, with a weak D call TRBD1 (6 bases). Trimming took 0 bases from V and 4 from J, leaving 10 bases between them. This CDR3 contains 14 residues. Germline loops: CDR1 SGHNT, CDR2 YYREEE (reference sequence). CDR3 bases: TGTGCCAGCAGCTTGGTAGCAGGGGCCACTGAAGCTTTCTTT. Protein sequence: CASSLVAGATEAFF.

The chain combines TRBV4-3 with TRBJ1-5; D not certain. The V and J ends lost 3 bases and 1 base respectively, with 10 bases between them. This CDR3 has 15 amino acids. The V gene's germline CDR1 is LGHNA and CDR2 YSLEER. CDR3 amino acids: CASSHYYQSNQPQHF. CDR3 bases: TGCGCCAGCAGCCATTACTATCAAAGCAATCAGCCCCAGCATTTT.

The rearrangement uses TRBV27 and TRBJ1-6; D is perhaps TRBD1 (5 bases). CDR1 and CDR2 from the germline V gene are MNHEY and SMNVEV (reference sequence). CDR3 length: 14 residues. V gave up 4 bases and J gave up 5 bases, with 9 bases separating them. CDR3 amino acids: CASSWAGNNSPLHF. The CDR3 DNA follows: TGTGCCAGCAGTTGGGCAGGGAATAATTCACCCCTCCACTTT.

V gene TRBV6-5 combines with J gene TRBJ1-2, with a tentative D call TRBD1 (6 bases). The V end lost 9 bases, the J end lost 4 bases, and 15 bases lay between the germline ends. Germline CDR1 is MNHEY and CDR2 is SVGAGI. This CDR3 is 13 amino acids long. The chain's CDR3 is CASKGGLGYGYTF. In DNA, the CDR3 is TGTGCCAGTAAGGGGGGGCTCGGCTATGGCTACACCTTC.

The chain carries TRBV7-6 and TRBJ1-6, with 7 bases lining up with TRBD1. Unmatched junction bases numbered 9, after V lost 3 bases and J lost 7 bases. Germline V CDR1 and CDR2: SGHVS, FNYEAQ. The CDR3 is made up of 16 amino acids. In DNA, the CDR3 is TGTGCCAGCAGCTTTAGACAGGGAGACGCGAATTCACCCCTCCACTTT. Protein sequence: CASSFRQGDANSPLHF. Looking up the rest from reference TRBV7-6 and TRBJ1-6 gives the full variable domain: GAGVSQSPRYKVTKRGQDVALRCDPISGHVSLYWYRQALGQGPEFLTYFNYEAQQDKSGLPNDRFSAERPEGSISTLTIQRTEQRDSAMYRCASSFRQGDANSPLHFGNGTRLTVT.

The sample holds a few counts of this clone. The gene calls are TRBV15 and TRBJ1-1; D perhaps matches TRBD1 (6 bases). Germline assignment: CDR1 LNHNV and CDR2 YYDKDF (reference sequence). V lost 0 bases and J lost 10, with 9 bases in between. The CDR3 has 12 residues. CDR3 sequence reads: CATSRDRGGAFF. Here the CDR3 DNA reads TGTGCCACCAGCAGAGATAGGGGGGGAGCTTTCTTT.

The chain joins TRBV4-1 to TRBJ1-1, with D maybe TRBD1 (6 bases). CDR3 length: 14 amino acids. In germline, CDR1 is MGHRA, CDR2 YSYEKL. The V and J ends lost 3 bases and 5 bases respectively, with 13 bases between them. As DNA, the CDR3 is TGCGCCAGCAGCCAGACGGACAGAGTGACTGAAGCTTTCTTT. This sequence encodes CASSQTDRVTEAFF.

This sequence joins TRBV6-1 and TRBJ1-5; 10 bases are shared with TRBD1. Germline lookup yields CDR1 MNHNS and CDR2 SASEGT. The CDR3 covers 14 residues. J lost 5 bases, V lost 11 bases, and 9 bases had no gene match. CDR3 region: CAAKPGQGYQPQHF. CDR3 DNA: TGTGCCGCCAAACCGGGACAGGGGTATCAGCCCCAGCATTTT.

The CDR3 protein is CASTPLGMSLYGYTF. CDR3 coding DNA: TGCGCCAGCACGCCTCTCGGGATGTCCCTCTATGGCTACACCTTC. The chain uses TRBV4-3 and TRBJ1-2, with unresolved D. This CDR3 spans 15 amino acids. CDR1 is LGHNA, CDR2 YSLEER, per germline. V was pared by 7 bases and J by 4 bases, with 19 bases between.

The chain carries TRBV11-2 and TRBJ2-2; D is ambiguous. Trimming removed 1 base from V and 1 base from J, with 7 bases in between. Per the germline V gene, CDR1 is SGHAT and CDR2 is FQNNGV. The CDR3 contains 15 residues. CDR3 region: CASSLGAMNTGELFF. DNA for the CDR3: TGTGCCAGCAGCTTAGGGGCTATGAACACCGGGGAGCTGTTTTTT.

The chain links TRBV6-1 to TRBJ1-3; D is uncertain. This CDR3 has 13 residues. Germline V gene lookup returns CDR1 MNHNS and CDR2 SASEGT. V lost 1 base and J 4 bases, leaving 5 bases between the germline ends. The CDR3 spells CASSEETGNTIYF. Here the CDR3 DNA reads TGTGCCAGCAGTGAAGAGACAGGAAACACCATATATTTT.

In nucleotides, the CDR3 is TGTGCCAGCAGCTATCGACAGCCAGGTAATGGTGAGCAGTTCTTC. As protein: CASSYRQPGNGEQFF. The V and J genes are TRBV6-5 and TRBJ2-1; D perhaps matches TRBD1 (5 bases). The ends were cut back, 6 bases at V and 9 bases at J, with 21 bases in the middle. Germline V gene data show CDR1 as MNHEY and CDR2 as SVGAGI. This CDR3 has 15 residues.

This sequence joins TRBV5-1 and TRBJ2-1; weak D call: TRBD2 (6 bases). This CDR3 has 14 amino acids. From germline, CDR1 is SGHRS and CDR2 YFSETQ. V was clipped by 5 bases and J by 10 bases, with 19 bases between them. This chain's CDR3 is CASSSGTPPREQFF. In nucleotides, the CDR3 is TGCGCCAGCAGTTCCGGGACTCCCCCAAGGGAGCAGTTCTTC.

This sequence joins TRBV5-4 and TRBJ2-7; 8 bases match TRBD1. Germline V gene sequence: CDR1 SGHNT, CDR2 YYREEE (reference sequence). J was trimmed by 7 bases and V by 2 bases; bases with no gene match: 8. This CDR3 region has 14 residues. The CDR3 spells CASSFGTGLREQYF. The CDR3 DNA is TGTGCCAGCAGCTTCGGGACAGGACTTAGGGAGCAGTACTTC.

The V call is TRBV6-5, the J call TRBJ1-5; 8 nucleotides align to TRBD1. J was trimmed by 6 bases and V by 6 bases; bases with no gene match: 10. The CDR3 length is 15 residues. Germline CDR1 and CDR2: MNHEY and SVGAGI. CDR3 region: CASRRDRGRGQPQHF. The DNA of the CDR3 is TGTGCCAGCAGGCGCGACAGGGGACGAGGTCAGCCCCAGCATTTT.

The chain combines TRBV11-3 with TRBJ1-1; D call uncertain. The germline gives CDR1 SGHNT, CDR2 YENEEA. V lost 1 base to trimming and J lost 0 bases, with 9 bases between them. The length of the CDR3 is 15 residues. The CDR3 sequence is CASSLGTAMNTEAFF. CDR3 nucleotides: TGTGCCAGCAGCTTAGGAACAGCCATGAACACTGAAGCTTTCTTT.

As to this clone: This same CDR3 is encoded by further DNA sequences in the sample. The rearrangement links TRBV7-2 to TRBJ1-2; 7 positions match TRBD1. The CDR3 runs to 13 residues. J gave up 2 bases and V 5 bases, and 2 bases lay outside the gene matches. Germline V gene lookup returns CDR1 SGHTA and CDR2 FQGNSA. The CDR3 DNA follows: TGTGCCAGCAGCCCGGACAGGAACTATGGCTACACCTTC. Translated, it gives CASSPDRNYGYTF.

The gene calls are TRBV10-3 and TRBJ2-1; TRBD2 is a possible D gene (5 bases). This CDR3 has 12 residues. Trimming cost V 6 bases and J 6 bases, with 9 bases left between them. From germline, CDR1 is ENHRY and CDR2 SYGVKD. The CDR3 DNA sequence: TGTGCCATCAGCAGGACTGGCAATGAGCAGTTCTTC. Protein: CAISRTGNEQFF.